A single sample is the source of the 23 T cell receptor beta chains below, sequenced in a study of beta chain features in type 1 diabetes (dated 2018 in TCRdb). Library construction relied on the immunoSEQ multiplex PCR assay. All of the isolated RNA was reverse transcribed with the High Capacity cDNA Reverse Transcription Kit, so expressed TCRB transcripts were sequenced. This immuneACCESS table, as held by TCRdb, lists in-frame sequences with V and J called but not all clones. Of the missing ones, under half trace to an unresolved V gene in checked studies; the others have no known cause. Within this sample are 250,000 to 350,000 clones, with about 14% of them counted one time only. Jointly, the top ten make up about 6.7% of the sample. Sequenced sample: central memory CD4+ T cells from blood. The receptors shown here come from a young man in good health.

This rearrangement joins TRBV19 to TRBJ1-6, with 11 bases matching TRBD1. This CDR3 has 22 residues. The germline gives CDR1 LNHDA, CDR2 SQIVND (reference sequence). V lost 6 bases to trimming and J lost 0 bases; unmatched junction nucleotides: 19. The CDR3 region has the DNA TGTGCCAGTAGCTCGGACAGGGGGCTTCCTCTCAGTCGGAGCTCCTATAATTCACCCCTCCACTTT. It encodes CASSSDRGLPLSRSSYNSPLHF.

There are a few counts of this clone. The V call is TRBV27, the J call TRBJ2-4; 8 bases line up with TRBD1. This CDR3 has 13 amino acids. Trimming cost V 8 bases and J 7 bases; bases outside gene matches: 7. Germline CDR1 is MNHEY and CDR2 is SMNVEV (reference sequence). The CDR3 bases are TGTGCCAGCGCGGACAGGGTGGCGAACATTCAGTACTTC. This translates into CASADRVANIQYF.

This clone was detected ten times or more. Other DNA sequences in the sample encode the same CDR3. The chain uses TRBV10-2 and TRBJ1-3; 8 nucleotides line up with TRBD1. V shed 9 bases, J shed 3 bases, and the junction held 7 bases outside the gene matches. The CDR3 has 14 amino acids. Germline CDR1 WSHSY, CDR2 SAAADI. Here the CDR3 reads CASTRGLDGNTIYF. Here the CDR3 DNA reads TGCGCCAGTACCAGGGGGCTTGATGGAAACACCATATATTTT.

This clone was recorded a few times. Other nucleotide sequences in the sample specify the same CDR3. The CDR3 sequence is CASSYSIAGGPNIQYF. CDR3 sequence (DNA): TGTGCCAGCAGTTACTCGATTGCGGGAGGGCCGAACATTCAGTACTTC. The chain joins TRBV6-5 to TRBJ2-4; TRBD2 aligns across 9 bases. After removal of 0 bases from V and 7 bases from J, the junction contained 7 bases not matched to a gene. Germline loops: CDR1 MNHEY, CDR2 SVGAGI. The CDR3 is made up of 16 amino acids.

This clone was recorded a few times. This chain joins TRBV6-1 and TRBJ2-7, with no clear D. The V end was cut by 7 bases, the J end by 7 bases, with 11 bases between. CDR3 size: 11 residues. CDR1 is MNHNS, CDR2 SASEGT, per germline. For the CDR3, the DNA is TGTGCCAGCACCCTCAGCCGTGAGCAGTACTTC. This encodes CASTLSREQYF.

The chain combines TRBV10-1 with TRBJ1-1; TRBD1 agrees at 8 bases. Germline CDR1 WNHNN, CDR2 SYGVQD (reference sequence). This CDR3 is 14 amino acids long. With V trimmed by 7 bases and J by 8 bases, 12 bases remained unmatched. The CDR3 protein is CASNGLGQGREAFF. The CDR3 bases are TGCGCCAGCAATGGACTCGGACAGGGACGGGAAGCTTTCTTT.

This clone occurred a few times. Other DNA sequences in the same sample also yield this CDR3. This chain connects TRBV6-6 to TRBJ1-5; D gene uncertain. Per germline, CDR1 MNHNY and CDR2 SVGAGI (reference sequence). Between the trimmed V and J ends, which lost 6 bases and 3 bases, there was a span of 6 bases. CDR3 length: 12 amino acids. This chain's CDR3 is CASRSVNQPQHF. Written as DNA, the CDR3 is TGTGCCAGCAGATCGGTCAATCAGCCCCAGCATTTT.

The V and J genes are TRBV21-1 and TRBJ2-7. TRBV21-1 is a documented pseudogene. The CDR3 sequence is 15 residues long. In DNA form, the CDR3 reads TGTGCCAGCCGGTCCGACAGAGGGAAGCCTAACGAGCAGTACTTC. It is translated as CASRSDRGKPNEQYF.

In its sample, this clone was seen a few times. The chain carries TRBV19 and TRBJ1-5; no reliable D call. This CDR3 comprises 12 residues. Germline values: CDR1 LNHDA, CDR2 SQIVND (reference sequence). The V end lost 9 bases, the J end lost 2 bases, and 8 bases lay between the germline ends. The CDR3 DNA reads TGTGCCAGCCAGCTTGGCAATCAGCCCCAGCATTTT. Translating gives CASQLGNQPQHF. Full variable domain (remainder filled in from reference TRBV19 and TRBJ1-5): DGGITQSPKYLFRKEGQNVTLSCEQNLNHDAMYWYRQDPGQGLRLIYYSQIVNDFQKGDIAEGYSVSREKKESFPLTVTSAQKNPTAFYLCASQLGNQPQHFGDGTRLSIL.

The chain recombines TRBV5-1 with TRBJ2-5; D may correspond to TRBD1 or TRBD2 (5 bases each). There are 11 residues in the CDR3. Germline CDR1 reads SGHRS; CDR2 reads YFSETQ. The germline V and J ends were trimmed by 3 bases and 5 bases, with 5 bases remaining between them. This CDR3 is CASSWGETQYF. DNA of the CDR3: TGCGCCAGCAGCTGGGGGGAGACCCAGTACTTC.

The CDR3: CASSQEVYRGGTEAFF. In DNA form, the CDR3 reads TGTGCCAGCAGCCAAGAGGTTTACAGGGGTGGCACTGAAGCTTTCTTT. The V gene is TRBV4-2, the J gene TRBJ1-1; 7 bases line up with TRBD1. The V gene end was trimmed by 0 bases and the J gene end by 4 bases; junction bases not matched to a gene: 8. In germline, CDR1 is LGHNA, CDR2 YNFKEQ. This CDR3 spans 16 amino acids.

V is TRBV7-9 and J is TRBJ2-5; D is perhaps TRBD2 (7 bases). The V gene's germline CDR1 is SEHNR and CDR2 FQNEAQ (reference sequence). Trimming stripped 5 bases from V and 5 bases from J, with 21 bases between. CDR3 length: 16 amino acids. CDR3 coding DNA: TGTGCCAGCAGCCCTCGAGGGGGGGGCCTCTCGGAGACCCAGTACTTC. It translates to CASSPRGGGLSETQYF.

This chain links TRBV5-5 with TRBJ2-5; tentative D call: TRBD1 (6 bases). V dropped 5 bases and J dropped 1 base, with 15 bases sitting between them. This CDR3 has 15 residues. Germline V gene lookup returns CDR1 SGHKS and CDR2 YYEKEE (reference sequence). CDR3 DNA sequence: TGTGCCAGCAGAGGGACACATCACTTCCAAGAGACCCAGTACTTC. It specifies CASRGTHHFQETQYF.

The CDR3, as DNA: TGCGCCAGCAGCCAAGTGGTGGCAGGCCTAGCCAAAAACATTCAGTACTTC. As protein: CASSQVVAGLAKNIQYF. This rearrangement joins TRBV4-1 to TRBJ2-4; D not certain. The CDR3 has 17 amino acids. Trimming stripped 1 base from V and 0 bases from J, with 13 bases between. From germline, CDR1 is MGHRA and CDR2 YSYEKL.

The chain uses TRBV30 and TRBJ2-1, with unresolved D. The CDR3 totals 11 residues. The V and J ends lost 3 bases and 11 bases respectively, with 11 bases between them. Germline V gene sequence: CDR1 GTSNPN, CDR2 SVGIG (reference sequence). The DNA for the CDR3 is TGTGCCTGGAGGGTGGGCCCGCAGCAGTTCTTC. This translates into CAWRVGPQQFF.

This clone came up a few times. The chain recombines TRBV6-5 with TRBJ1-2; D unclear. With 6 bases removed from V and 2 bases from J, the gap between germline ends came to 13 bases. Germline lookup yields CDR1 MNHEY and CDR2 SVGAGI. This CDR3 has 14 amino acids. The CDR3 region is CASRGGGKNYGYTF. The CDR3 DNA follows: TGTGCCAGCAGGGGAGGAGGAAAGAACTATGGCTACACCTTC.

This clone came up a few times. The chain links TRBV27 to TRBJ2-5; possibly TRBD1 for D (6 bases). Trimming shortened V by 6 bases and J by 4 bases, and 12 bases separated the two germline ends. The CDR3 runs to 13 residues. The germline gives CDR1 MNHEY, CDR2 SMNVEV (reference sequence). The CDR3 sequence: CASSAQGGETQYF. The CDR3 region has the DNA TGTGCCAGCAGCGCACAGGGTGGAGAGACCCAGTACTTC.

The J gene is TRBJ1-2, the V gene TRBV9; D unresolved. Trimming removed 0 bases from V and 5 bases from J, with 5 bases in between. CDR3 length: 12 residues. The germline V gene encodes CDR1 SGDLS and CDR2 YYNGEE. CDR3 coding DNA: TGTGCCAGCAGCGTAGACATGTATGGCTACACCTTC. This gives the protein CASSVDMYGYTF.

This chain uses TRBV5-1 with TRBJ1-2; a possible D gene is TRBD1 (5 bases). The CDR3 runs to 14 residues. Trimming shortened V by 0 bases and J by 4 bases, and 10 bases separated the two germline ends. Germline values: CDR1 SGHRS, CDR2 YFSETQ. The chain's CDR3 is CASSLATRAYGYTF. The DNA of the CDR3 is TGCGCCAGCAGCTTGGCCACCAGGGCCTATGGCTACACCTTC.

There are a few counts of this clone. CDR3 amino acids: CASSQEWRGHYGYTF. CDR3 bases: TGCGCCAGCAGCCAAGAGTGGAGGGGACACTATGGCTACACCTTC. V and J are TRBV4-1 and TRBJ1-2; a possible D gene is TRBD1 (5 bases). The CDR3 extends over 15 amino acids. CDR1 MGHRA and CDR2 YSYEKL come from the germline V gene. V lost 0 bases and J lost 3, with 11 bases in between.

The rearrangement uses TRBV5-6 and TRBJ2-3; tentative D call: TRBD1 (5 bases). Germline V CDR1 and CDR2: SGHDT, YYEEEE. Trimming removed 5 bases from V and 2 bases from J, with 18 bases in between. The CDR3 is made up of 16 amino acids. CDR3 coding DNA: TGTGCCAGCAGTCATTTTTACAGGCCAATCACAGATACGCAGTATTTT. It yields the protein CASSHFYRPITDTQYF.

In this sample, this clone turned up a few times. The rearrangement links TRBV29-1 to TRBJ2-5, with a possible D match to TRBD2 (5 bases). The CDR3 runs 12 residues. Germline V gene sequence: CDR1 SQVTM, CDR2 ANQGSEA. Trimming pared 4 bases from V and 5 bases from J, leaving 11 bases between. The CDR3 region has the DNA TGCAGCGTTGGCGAGGGATCGGAGACCCAGTACTTC. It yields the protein CSVGEGSETQYF. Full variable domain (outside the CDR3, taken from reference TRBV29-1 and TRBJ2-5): SAVISQKPSRDICQRGTSLTIQCQVDSQVTMMFWYRQQPGQSLTLIATANQGSEATYESGFVIDKFPISRPNLTFSTLTVSNMSPEDSSIYLCSVGEGSETQYFGPGTRLLVL.

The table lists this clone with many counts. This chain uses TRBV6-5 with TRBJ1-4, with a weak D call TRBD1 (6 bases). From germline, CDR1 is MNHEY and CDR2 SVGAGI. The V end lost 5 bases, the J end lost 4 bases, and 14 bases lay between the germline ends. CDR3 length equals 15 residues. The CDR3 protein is CASSPQGIGNEKLFF. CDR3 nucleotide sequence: TGTGCCAGCAGTCCGCAGGGGATTGGTAATGAAAAACTGTTTTTT.